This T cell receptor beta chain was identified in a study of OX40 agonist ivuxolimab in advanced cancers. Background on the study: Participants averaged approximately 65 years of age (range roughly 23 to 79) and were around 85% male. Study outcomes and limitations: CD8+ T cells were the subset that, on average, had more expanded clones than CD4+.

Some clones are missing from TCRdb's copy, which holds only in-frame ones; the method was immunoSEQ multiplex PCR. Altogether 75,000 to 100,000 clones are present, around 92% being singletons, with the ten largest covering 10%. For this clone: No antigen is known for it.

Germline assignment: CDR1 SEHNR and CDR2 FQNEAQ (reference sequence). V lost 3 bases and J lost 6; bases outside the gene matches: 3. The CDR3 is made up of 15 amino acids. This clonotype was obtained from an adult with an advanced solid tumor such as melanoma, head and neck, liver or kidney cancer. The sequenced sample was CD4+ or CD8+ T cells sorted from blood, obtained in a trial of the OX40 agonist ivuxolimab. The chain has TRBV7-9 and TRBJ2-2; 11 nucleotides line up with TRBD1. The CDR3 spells CASSFRTGGSGELFF. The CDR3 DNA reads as TGTGCCAGCAGCTTTCGGACAGGGGGCTCCGGGGAGCTGTTTTTT.